This TCR beta chain was obtained from a study of T cells after yellow fever vaccination. Study conclusions and caveats: Researchers cautioned that FACS-sorted repertoires could harbor abundant clonotypes contaminating from the bulk population. A small proportion of clonotypes was detected in both the CD4 and CD8 compartments.

Germline-derived CDR1 and CDR2 are SGHVS and FNYEAQ. The CDR3 loop spans 17 amino acids. Trimming took 7 bases from V and 5 from J, leaving 23 bases between them. This clonotype has more than one count but fewer than ten. Its antigen is undetermined. As TCR cDNA was made by 5'RACE template switching, a universal primer site and UMIs were added. One entry per CDR3 protein, called by TCRdb with MiXCR from the 5' RACE reads. Here the sample spans 95,000 to 150,000 distinct CDR3 sequences, roughly 10% being singletons. This clonotype originated in a man between 18 and 35 years old who received the YFV17D yellow fever vaccine. The chain combines TRBV7-6 with TRBJ2-2; D is possibly TRBD2 (6 bases). The material was CD8+ T cells sorted from PBMCs, obtained on the day of the yellow fever booster vaccination. CDR3 DNA: TGTGCCAGCACCGTTGCAGGAGGGCTAGGGTGGACCGGGGAGCTGTTTTTT. This gives the protein CASTVAGGLGWTGELFF.